The clone carrying this T cell receptor beta chain occurred once. Its antigen is unknown. This sample was included in a study of T cell responses to AZD1222 COVID-19 vaccine. Findings and limits, study-wide: White British people made up most donors, females outnumbered males, and clonal diversity was possibly underestimated.

TCRdb's table, derived via immunoSEQ multiplex PCR, lists solely in-frame clones and lacks some. Of approximately 68,000 clones listed, about 88% are singletons. The germline V gene encodes CDR1 ENHRY and CDR2 SYGVKD. V shed 6 bases, J shed 0 bases, and the junction held 6 bases outside the gene matches. The CDR3 is made up of 17 amino acids. The chain employs TRBV10-3 and TRBJ2-1, with 12 bases matching TRBD1. The source is an adult who received the MenACWY meningococcal vaccine as a control. The sequences come from peripheral blood, collected 28 days after the second dose of the MenACWY control vaccine. CDR3 protein: CAIRGTGGEISYNEQFF. The CDR3 bases are TGTGCCATCAGGGGGACAGGGGGCGAGATCTCCTACAATGAGCAGTTCTTC.